This entry lists 30 T cell receptor beta chains sequenced from one sample in a study of blood T cells in healthy people across ages (dated by TCRdb to 2015 to 2017). Libraries came from 5' RACE. Sequencing took place on an Illumina HiSeq 2500. A second roughly 6 to 12 cycle PCR used a sample-barcoded 5' primer and a J-beta primer mix. TCRdb redid the processing of the public reads, applying fastp at Q25 and MiXCR, and retained in-frame beta chains. Entries are consolidated by CDR3 protein sequence, retaining the most common genes and DNA. This sample comprises some 760,000 distinct CDR3 sequences, around 25% of them detected only once. The ten largest clonotypes hold 9.4% of the sample. These data were also filed under a second study, of T cells of mothers and their children.

Specimen: blood. The receptors originated from a boy between 10 and 17 years old in good health.

The chain has TRBV7-9 and TRBJ1-1; TRBD1 is a possible D gene (5 bases). Germline V gene lookup returns CDR1 SEHNR and CDR2 FQNEAQ (reference sequence). CDR3 length equals 15 residues. V lost 3 bases and J lost 0, with 11 bases in between. The CDR3 region is CASSFGPTVNTEAFF. In DNA, the CDR3 is TGTGCCAGCAGCTTTGGTCCGACAGTGAACACTGAAGCTTTCTTT.

Only a few counts were recorded for this clonotype. The gene calls are TRBV9 and TRBJ2-5; the match to TRBD1 covers 8 bases. The better agreement between TRBJ2-1 and the DNA end casts doubt on the J call. Germline V gene data show CDR1 as SGDLS and CDR2 as YYNGEE. CDR3 length: 16 residues. Here the CDR3 DNA reads TGTGCCAGCAGCGTAGGGGGACAGGTAAGCTACAATGAGCAGTTCTTC. Protein: CASSVGGQVSYNEQFF.

This clonotype was seen a few times. V usage is TRBV28 and J usage is TRBJ2-7; a possible D gene is TRBD1 (6 bases). The CDR3 runs to 14 residues. Per germline, CDR1 MDHEN and CDR2 SYDVKM. Trimming stripped 4 bases from V and 4 bases from J, with 14 bases between. The CDR3 loop reads CASSSGGTQYEQYF. For the CDR3, the DNA is TGTGCCAGCAGTTCTGGGGGCACACAATACGAGCAGTACTTC.

This chain uses TRBV4-2 with TRBJ2-3; D may match TRBD1 or TRBD2 (6 bases each). The CDR3 has 15 amino acids. Germline values: CDR1 LGHNA, CDR2 YNFKEQ. Trimming took 0 bases from V and 4 from J, leaving 11 bases between them. CDR3 region: CASSQEDGGPDTQYF. The CDR3 coding sequence is TGTGCCAGCAGCCAAGAGGATGGGGGGCCAGATACGCAGTATTTT.

This clonotype was observed a handful of times. J is TRBJ1-6 and V is TRBV14, with D perhaps matching TRBD1 (5 bases). The CDR3 covers 15 residues. The ends were cut back, 4 bases at V and 7 bases at J, with 14 bases in the middle. Germline lookup yields CDR1 SGHDN and CDR2 FVKESK. The CDR3: CASSLLGDGNSPLHF. The CDR3, as DNA: TGTGCCAGCAGCCTCCTAGGGGATGGGAATTCACCCCTCCACTTT.

There are a few counts of this clonotype. A much larger clonotype is one base distant, so this may be a read error. V usage is TRBV4-1 and J usage is TRBJ2-2; D not resolved. Germline CDR1 MGHRA, CDR2 YSYEKL. This CDR3 region has 13 residues. The V end lost 4 bases, the J end lost 6 bases, and 9 bases lay between the germline ends. The CDR3, as DNA: TGCGCCAGCAGCCTGCGACACGCCGGGGAGCTGTTTTTT. Amino acid sequence: CASSLRHAGELFF.

This clonotype appeared a few times. V is TRBV14 and J is TRBJ1-1; TRBD1 aligns across 8 bases. Germline V lookup: CDR1 SGHDN, CDR2 FVKESK. The CDR3 has 15 amino acids. V dropped 4 bases and J dropped 0; count of bases not matched to a gene: 4. CDR3 DNA sequence: TGTGCCAGCAGCCGAACAGGGGGGGTGAACACTGAAGCTTTCTTT. This codes for CASSRTGGVNTEAFF.

This clonotype appeared a few times. V usage is TRBV29-1 and J usage is TRBJ1-1; TRBD1 might be the D (6 bases). From germline, CDR1 is SQVTM and CDR2 ANQGSEA. This CDR3 is 16 amino acids long. Trimming pared 0 bases from V and 3 bases from J, leaving 17 bases between. As DNA, the CDR3 is TGCAGCGTTGAAGATCTGCGTGTCAGGGGCGACACTGAAGCTTTCTTT. Encoded protein: CSVEDLRVRGDTEAFF.

This clonotype was detected a few times. The chain employs TRBV29-1 and TRBJ1-1; D not certain. Per germline, CDR1 SQVTM and CDR2 ANQGSEA. V was cut by 1 base and J by 5 bases, with 11 bases left in between. The CDR3 loop spans 13 amino acids. CDR3 coding DNA: TGCAGCGTTGAAGGAAACGGGAAAACTGAAGCTTTCTTT. Protein sequence: CSVEGNGKTEAFF.

The chain is built from TRBV5-1 and TRBJ1-1; D might be TRBD1 (5 bases). Trimming pared 3 bases from V and 3 bases from J, leaving 12 bases between. This CDR3 is 14 amino acids long. Germline V gene sequence: CDR1 SGHRS, CDR2 YFSETQ. This CDR3 reads CASSYKLGDTEAFF. The CDR3 coding sequence is TGCGCCAGCAGCTACAAACTGGGGGACACTGAAGCTTTCTTT.

This clonotype was counted only a few times. This sequence joins TRBV20-1 and TRBJ1-4, with 10 bases fitting TRBD1. The CDR3 is 15 residues long. J lost 0 bases, V lost 5 bases, and 3 bases had no gene match. Germline V gives CDR1 DFQATT, CDR2 SNEGSKA (reference sequence). The CDR3 DNA is TGCAGTGCTGCAGGACAGGGGGCAACTAATGAAAAACTGTTTTTT. This encodes CSAAGQGATNEKLFF.

V and J are TRBV11-1 and TRBJ2-1, with D perhaps matching TRBD2 (5 bases). The CDR3 is 16 residues long. Trimming pared 5 bases from V and 3 bases from J, leaving 17 bases between. Germline V CDR1 and CDR2: SGHAT, FQDESV (reference sequence). The CDR3 DNA reads as TGTGCCAGCAGCGCCTTAGTCGGACTCATCTACAATGAGCAGTTCTTC. Translation: CASSALVGLIYNEQFF. The entire variable domain, with the rest obtained from reference TRBV11-1 and TRBJ2-1, is as follows: EAEVAQSPRYKITEKSQAVAFWCDPISGHATLYWYRQILGQGPELLVQFQDESVVDDSQLPKDRFSAERLKGVDSTLKIQPAELGDSAMYLCASSALVGLIYNEQFFGPGTRLTVL.

The chain joins TRBV5-1 to TRBJ2-6; TRBD2 is a possible D gene (6 bases). Trimming cost V 7 bases and J 3 bases, with 11 bases left between them. This CDR3 is built from 14 residues. Germline values: CDR1 SGHRS, CDR2 YFSETQ. CDR3 nucleotides: TGCGCCAGCGGACCCGGGGGTGGGGCCAACGTCCTGACTTTC. Amino acid sequence: CASGPGGGANVLTF.

The gene calls are TRBV20-1 and TRBJ1-6; perhaps TRBD1 as D (6 bases). The CDR3 is made up of 14 amino acids. With 3 bases removed from V and 7 bases from J, the gap between germline ends came to 13 bases. Per germline, CDR1 DFQATT and CDR2 SNEGSKA (reference sequence). For the CDR3, the DNA is TGCAGTGCTAGGGGAGAGCAGGGGAATTCACCCCTCCACTTT. Translated, it gives CSARGEQGNSPLHF.

The chain joins TRBV4-1 to TRBJ2-5; TRBD2 aligns across 8 bases. The V gene's germline CDR1 is MGHRA and CDR2 YSYEKL. V gave up 10 bases and J gave up 4 bases; unmatched junction bases: 8. The CDR3 totals 13 residues. This CDR3 reads CATALTSGETQYF. The CDR3 nucleotides read TGCGCCACCGCCCTTACTAGCGGAGAGACCCAGTACTTC.

A few counts support this clonotype. The CDR3, as DNA: TGCAGTGCTGAACAGGGAGGCGAGGAGACCCAGTACTTC. It codes for CSAEQGGEETQYF. V usage is TRBV20-1 and J usage is TRBJ2-5; tentatively, D is TRBD1 or TRBD2 (6 bases each). V was clipped by 5 bases and J by 5 bases, with 15 bases between them. Looked up from germline, CDR1 is DFQATT and CDR2 is SNEGSKA (reference sequence). CDR3 length equals 13 residues.

Notes on this clonotype: A read error may account for a junction end that differs from germline. The chain has TRBV29-1 and TRBJ2-1; possible D gene TRBD1, 5 bases. The CDR3 is made up of 15 amino acids. Germline V CDR1 and CDR2: SQVTM, ANQGSEA. The CDR3 sequence is CSVQDPRASYNEQFF. CDR3 DNA sequence: TGCAGCGTTCAAGACCCCAGGGCGTCCTACAATGAGCAGTTCTTC.

The rearrangement joins TRBV6-2 or TRBV6-3 to TRBJ2-5, with 7 bases lining up with TRBD2. The CDR3 spans 15 residues. J lost 1 base, V lost 7 bases, and 9 bases had no gene match. Germline V gene sequence: CDR1 MNHEY, CDR2 SVGEGT. CDR3 DNA sequence: TGTGCCAGCATCACGTTTACGGGGGGCCAAGAGACCCAGTACTTC. It translates to CASITFTGGQETQYF.

This clonotype was seen only a few times. The rearrangement uses TRBV29-1 and TRBJ1-1; D is unresolved. Germline CDR1 reads SQVTM; CDR2 reads ANQGSEA. The CDR3 covers 13 residues. V was clipped by 0 bases and J by 5 bases, with 10 bases between them. CDR3 DNA sequence: TGCAGCGTTGAAGATGCGGGGAAGACTGAAGCTTTCTTT. It encodes CSVEDAGKTEAFF. The full variable domain, rest sourced from reference TRBV29-1 and TRBJ1-1, is SAVISQKPSRDICQRGTSLTIQCQVDSQVTMMFWYRQQPGQSLTLIATANQGSEATYESGFVIDKFPISRPNLTFSTLTVSNMSPEDSSIYLCSVEDAGKTEAFFGQGTRLTVV.

The chain carries TRBV6-5 and TRBJ2-4; D may be TRBD1 (5 bases). The CDR3 is made up of 15 amino acids. Germline assignment: CDR1 MNHEY and CDR2 SVGAGI. Trimming removed 0 bases from V and 5 bases from J, with 11 bases in between. CDR3: CASSYSRGSENIQYF. The CDR3 nucleotides are TGTGCCAGCAGTTACTCAAGGGGCAGCGAAAACATTCAGTACTTC.

The gene calls are TRBV4-2 and TRBJ1-2, with 7 bases matching TRBD1. The ends lost 2 bases at V and 3 bases at J; junction bases unmatched: 6. This CDR3 is built from 15 residues. Germline V CDR1 and CDR2: LGHNA, YNFKEQ. CDR3: CASSQLGQGDYGYTF. The CDR3 DNA reads as TGTGCCAGCAGCCAATTAGGCCAGGGGGACTATGGCTACACCTTC.

This sequence joins TRBV20-1 and TRBJ2-5; 8 bases map to TRBD2. The CDR3 length is 15 residues. Germline V gives CDR1 DFQATT, CDR2 SNEGSKA (reference sequence). J lost 5 bases, V lost 1 base, and 9 bases had no gene match. CDR3 sequence reads: CSARGPGGASETQYF. The CDR3 DNA reads as TGCAGTGCTAGAGGGCCGGGGGGGGCTTCGGAGACCCAGTACTTC.

The DNA of the CDR3 is TGTGCCAGCAGTGATCGGGGCAGGGGGGGCAATCAGCCCCAGCATTTT. Translation: CASSDRGRGGNQPQHF. The V call is TRBV2, the J call TRBJ1-5, with TRBD1 matching 7 bases. The CDR3 spans 16 residues. V was pared by 3 bases and J by 2 bases, with 7 bases of the junction left unmatched. CDR1 and CDR2 from the germline V gene are SNHLY and FYNNEI.

The chain combines TRBV12-3 or TRBV12-4 with TRBJ1-4; 9 nucleotides align to TRBD1. This CDR3 has 16 amino acids. J gave up 0 bases and V 6 bases, and 5 bases lay outside the gene matches. The CDR3 DNA reads TGTGCCAGCAGGGGACAGGGAACGGCAACTAATGAAAAACTGTTTTTT. Protein product: CASRGQGTATNEKLFF.

This clonotype was seen more than once but under ten times. V usage is TRBV5-1 and J usage is TRBJ1-2; 7 bases fit TRBD1. Germline lookup yields CDR1 SGHRS and CDR2 YFSETQ. There are 18 residues in the CDR3. V lost 0 bases, J lost 0 bases, and 11 bases stayed unmatched. CDR3 sequence (DNA): TGCGCCAGCAGCTTGGTGGGACAGCCTCCCCGTTCTAACTATGGCTACACCTTC. Protein product: CASSLVGQPPRSNYGYTF.

This chain uses TRBV20-1 with TRBJ2-1; D is unclear. Trimming stripped 3 bases from V and 5 bases from J, with 14 bases between. CDR1 DFQATT and CDR2 SNEGSKA come from the germline V gene (reference sequence). The CDR3 consists of 14 residues. The CDR3 nucleotides read TGCAGTGCTAGGTCCCGCTGGGGTCACAATGAGCAGTTCTTC. Residues: CSARSRWGHNEQFF.

This chain uses TRBV29-1 with TRBJ2-5; 9 positions agree with TRBD1. Germline CDR1 SQVTM, CDR2 ANQGSEA. With V trimmed by 8 bases and J by 4 bases, 5 bases remained unmatched. The CDR3 sequence is 12 residues long. CDR3 sequence: CSISQGAETQYF. The CDR3 nucleotides read TGCAGCATCTCACAGGGGGCAGAGACCCAGTACTTC.

The CDR3 region is CASKAAGSYNEQFF. CDR3 nucleotides: TGTGCCAGCAAAGCTGCGGGCTCCTACAATGAGCAGTTCTTC. J is TRBJ2-1 and V is TRBV2, with D possibly being TRBD2 (5 bases). There are 14 residues in the CDR3. Trimming removed 7 bases from V and 0 bases from J, with 10 bases in between. CDR1 is SNHLY, CDR2 FYNNEI, per germline.

The chain couples TRBV7-9 to TRBJ2-3, with D maybe TRBD1 (6 bases). Germline V gives CDR1 SEHNR, CDR2 FQNEAQ (reference sequence). CDR3 length: 14 amino acids. V lost 6 bases to trimming and J lost 5 bases, with 15 bases between them. The CDR3 region is CASSSGTSGDTQYF. The CDR3 DNA reads as TGTGCCAGCAGTTCCGGGACATCAGGAGATACGCAGTATTTT.

J is TRBJ2-1 and V is TRBV3-1, with 9 bases lining up with TRBD2. The CDR3 covers 15 residues. Looked up from germline, CDR1 is LGHDT and CDR2 is YNNKEL (reference sequence). The ends lost 8 bases at V and 2 bases at J; junction bases unmatched: 7. This chain's CDR3 is CASQSSGVTYNEQFF. The CDR3 nucleotides are TGTGCCAGCCAATCTAGCGGGGTCACCTACAATGAGCAGTTCTTC.